One and the same sample provided the 22 T cell receptor beta chains below, sequenced in a study of T cell responses to AZD1222 COVID-19 vaccine. Repertoires were generated with immunoSEQ multiplex PCR, while TCRdb's copy carries only in-frame clones and drops some. The sample includes about 100,000 clones, approximately 89% of them seen just once. The source was peripheral blood, collected on day 0 of MenACWY control vaccination. The source is an adult in good health.

The chain has TRBV4-3 and TRBJ1-4, with TRBD1 matching over 7 bases. The CDR3 spans 15 residues. CDR1 LGHNA and CDR2 YSLEER come from the germline V gene. The V and J ends lost 4 bases and 5 bases, in that order; junction bases with no gene match: 7. The CDR3 spells CASSRKPGQNEKLFF. The DNA of the CDR3 is TGCGCCAGCAGCCGAAAACCGGGACAGAATGAAAAACTGTTTTTT.

The chain employs TRBV3-1 (or the pseudogene TRBV3-2) and TRBJ1-2; 12 positions match TRBD1. The length of the CDR3 is 15 residues. Per the germline V gene, CDR1 is LGHDT and CDR2 is YNNKEL (reference sequence). Germline trimming cut 6 bases from V and 6 bases from J; bases unmatched to any gene: 8. For the CDR3, the DNA is TGTGCCAGCAGGATAGGGACAGGGGGCAGGAATGGCTACACCTTC. As protein: CASRIGTGGRNGYTF.

This rearrangement joins TRBV29-1 to TRBJ1-1; no clear D. The V gene's germline CDR1 is SQVTM and CDR2 ANQGSEA. V lost 4 bases, J lost 2 bases, and 11 bases lay in between. This CDR3 contains 13 residues. The CDR3 spells CSVGRNLNTEAFF. In nucleotides, the CDR3 is TGCAGCGTTGGTAGAAATTTAAACACTGAAGCTTTCTTT.

This chain uses TRBV4-3 with TRBJ2-1; 11 positions match TRBD1. The CDR3 length is 16 residues. From germline, CDR1 is LGHNA and CDR2 YSLEER. V was pared by 1 base and J by 7 bases, with 6 bases of the junction left unmatched. CDR3 loop: CASSQVGQGAVNEQFF. Written as DNA, the CDR3 is TGCGCCAGCAGCCAAGTTGGACAGGGGGCTGTTAATGAGCAGTTCTTC.

CDR3 sequence reads: CSARGAHEKLFF. CDR3 nucleotide sequence: TGCAGCGCCAGAGGGGCACATGAAAAACTGTTTTTT. The gene calls are TRBV29-1 and TRBJ1-4; possibly TRBD1 for D (5 bases). CDR1 and CDR2 from the germline V gene are SQVTM and ANQGSEA. The CDR3 totals 12 residues. Trimming removed 7 bases at V and 6 bases at J, with 12 bases between.

This clone was picked up a small number of times. J is TRBJ1-1 and V is TRBV9, with 12 bases that match TRBD1. This CDR3 is 15 amino acids long. After removal of 0 bases from V and 10 bases from J, the junction contained 7 bases not matched to a gene. Per germline, CDR1 SGDLS and CDR2 YYNGEE. Here the CDR3 reads CASSVEGTGGERAFF. For the CDR3, the DNA is TGTGCCAGCAGCGTAGAGGGGACAGGGGGCGAGAGAGCTTTCTTT.

Notes on this clone: The same CDR3 also results from other DNA sequences found in this sample. The CDR3 coding sequence is TGTGCCAGCAGTTACTCGTGGGGAGAGACCCAGTACTTC. This encodes CASSYSWGETQYF. The genes are TRBV6-2 or TRBV6-3 and TRBJ2-5; D call uncertain. V was trimmed by 0 bases and J by 4 bases, leaving 6 bases between them. Germline V gene data show CDR1 as MNHEY and CDR2 as SVGEGT. The CDR3 runs to 13 residues.

The chain combines TRBV5-1 with TRBJ2-1; tentatively, D is TRBD2 (6 bases). V dropped 4 bases and J dropped 8 bases, with 16 bases sitting between them. The germline V gene has CDR1 SGHRS and CDR2 YFSETQ. This CDR3 is built from 14 residues. The CDR3 spells CASSTGLGVDEQFF. CDR3 bases: TGCGCCAGCAGCACGGGACTGGGCGTTGATGAGCAGTTCTTC.

The chain is built from TRBV28 and TRBJ2-7; 10 positions match TRBD2. CDR1 and CDR2 from the germline V gene are MDHEN and SYDVKM. Trimming took 6 bases from V and 0 from J; bases not matched to a gene: 5. This CDR3 contains 15 residues. CDR3 in amino acids: CASRVSGGSSYEQYF. The DNA for the CDR3 is TGTGCCAGCAGAGTTAGCGGGGGGTCCTCCTACGAGCAGTACTTC.

The rearrangement links TRBV7-9 to TRBJ2-5; 7 nucleotides match TRBD1. The CDR3 totals 14 residues. V gave up 0 bases and J gave up 6 bases; unmatched junction bases: 4. The germline V gene encodes CDR1 SEHNR and CDR2 FQNEAQ (reference sequence). Here the CDR3 DNA reads TGTGCCAGCAGCTTAGCCAACAGGGGACAGACCCAGTACTTC. As protein: CASSLANRGQTQYF.

The genes are TRBV10-3 and TRBJ2-2; tentatively, D is TRBD1 (5 bases). The CDR3 loop spans 17 amino acids. From germline, CDR1 is ENHRY and CDR2 SYGVKD. The V end was cut by 1 base, the J end by 1 base, with 13 bases between. CDR3 sequence (DNA): TGTGCCATCAGTGAGTGGGTTCCCAGGGAGAACACCGGGGAGCTGTTTTTT. Encoded protein: CAISEWVPRENTGELFF.

This clone was observed a handful of times. J is TRBJ2-7 and V is TRBV6-5; no definite D call. V lost 8 bases to trimming and J lost 5 bases, with 19 bases between them. From germline, CDR1 is MNHEY and CDR2 SVGAGI. The CDR3 is 14 amino acids. CDR3 sequence: CASVSGSSGDEQYF. The CDR3 DNA follows: TGTGCCAGCGTATCCGGGTCTTCAGGCGACGAGCAGTACTTC.

V gene TRBV9 combines with J gene TRBJ1-6; D gene ambiguous. Germline values: CDR1 SGDLS, CDR2 YYNGEE. This CDR3 spans 16 amino acids. V gave up 3 bases and J gave up 5 bases, with 15 bases separating them. CDR3 region: CASSARPGGHNSPLHF. The CDR3 DNA is TGTGCCAGCAGCGCGAGGCCTGGTGGCCATAATTCACCCCTCCACTTT.

CDR3 in amino acids: CASQTPGWGYGYTF. The DNA for the CDR3 is TGTGCCAGCCAAACCCCAGGGTGGGGGTATGGCTACACCTTC. The chain carries TRBV28 and TRBJ1-2; D possibly corresponds to TRBD1 (5 bases). This CDR3 spans 14 amino acids. The germline V gene has CDR1 MDHEN and CDR2 SYDVKM. V gave up 8 bases and J gave up 5 bases, with 18 bases separating them.

This chain links TRBV7-9 with TRBJ1-2, with a weak D call TRBD1 (5 bases). V dropped 4 bases and J dropped 6 bases, with 21 bases sitting between them. The CDR3 sequence is 16 residues long. Germline loops: CDR1 SEHNR, CDR2 FQNEAQ (reference sequence). Here the CDR3 reads CASSWGGELLGHGYTF. The DNA for the CDR3 is TGTGCCAGCAGCTGGGGAGGGGAACTTCTCGGCCATGGCTACACCTTC.

This clone was counted a single time. V usage is TRBV19 and J usage is TRBJ1-5; D is ambiguous. The germline V gene encodes CDR1 LNHDA and CDR2 SQIVND (reference sequence). This CDR3 comprises 14 residues. V was clipped by 7 bases and J by 5 bases, with 15 bases between them. The CDR3 loop is CASTEGKGYQPQHF. CDR3 DNA: TGTGCCAGTACCGAGGGAAAGGGTTATCAGCCCCAGCATTTT.

This sequence joins TRBV4-3 and TRBJ1-2; D possibly corresponds to TRBD1 (5 bases). This CDR3 has 13 residues. Trimming left V 4 bases short and J 2 bases short, with 8 bases between. CDR1 and CDR2 (germline): LGHNA, YSLEER. In nucleotides, the CDR3 is TGCGCCAGCAGCCCGGGGGGGAACTATGGCTACACCTTC. Translated: CASSPGGNYGYTF.

This chain links TRBV11-2 with TRBJ2-2; D call uncertain. The CDR3 is made up of 14 amino acids. From germline, CDR1 is SGHAT and CDR2 FQNNGV. V was cut by 5 bases and J by 4 bases, with 11 bases left in between. This chain's CDR3 is CASSPVGFTGELFF. The CDR3 DNA follows: TGTGCCAGCAGCCCAGTGGGGTTCACCGGGGAGCTGTTTTTT.

This clone was detected a few times. The chain links TRBV7-2 to TRBJ2-3; no definite D call. Germline CDR1 is SGHTA and CDR2 is FQGNSA. Trimming removed 5 bases at V and 6 bases at J, with 9 bases between. This CDR3 contains 12 residues. CDR3 coding DNA: TGTGCCAGCAGCCCCACTTTGGATACGCAGTATTTT. Translation: CASSPTLDTQYF.

This clone was seen a handful of times. The chain employs TRBV5-1 and TRBJ2-2, with D hard to call. Germline values: CDR1 SGHRS, CDR2 YFSETQ. Trimming removed 0 bases from V and 6 bases from J, with 12 bases in between. The CDR3 length is 15 residues. The CDR3 nucleotides are TGCGCCAGCAGCTTGGACCCTCTTCAGGCCGGGGAGCTGTTTTTT. Its protein product is CASSLDPLQAGELFF.

The V gene is TRBV9, the J gene TRBJ2-1; 9 positions agree with TRBD2. Germline trimming cut 0 bases from V and 8 bases from J; bases unmatched to any gene: 6. This CDR3 contains 15 residues. Germline CDR1 reads SGDLS; CDR2 reads YYNGEE. The DNA for the CDR3 is TGTGCCAGCAGCGTAGAGGCGGGAGGGCCCTATGAGCAGTTCTTC. This sequence encodes CASSVEAGGPYEQFF.

The chain uses TRBV19 and TRBJ1-4; no clear D. Germline CDR1 is LNHDA and CDR2 is SQIVND (reference sequence). The CDR3 has 14 residues. Trimming removed 2 bases from V and 1 base from J, with 5 bases in between. The CDR3 region has the DNA TGTGCCAGTAGTATACAGAAAACTAATGAAAAACTGTTTTTT. Its translation: CASSIQKTNEKLFF.